These T cell receptor beta chains were read from a single sample in a study of identical twins. TCRdb re-analysed the 5' RACE reads in MiXCR, keeping a single row per CDR3 protein. The sample consists of hundreds of thousands of distinct CDR3 sequences, about 20% of them appearing once. The same data also contributed to another study, on T cells expressing NK-cell markers.

Sequenced sample: PBMCs. The receptors come from a young woman in good health. CDR3s include the opening cysteine and the closing phenylalanine or tryptophan. The D gene is left open where the match is weak. Clone sizes are given selectively: once, few, many, or a class where the clone is expanded.

cdr3_length: 14; j_call: TRBJ2-2; d_call: .; v_call: TRBV10-3; clone_size: once; cdr3_nt: TGTGCCATCAACAGCGACCGCAACACCGGGGAGCTGTTTTTT; cdr3_aa: CAINSDRNTGELFF
cdr3_length: 15; j_call: TRBJ2-3; d_call: .; v_call: TRBV7-2; clone_size: .; cdr3_nt: TGTGCCAGCAGACCCGGCGGTCAGGGGAGAGATACGCAGTATTTT; cdr3_aa: CASRPGGQGRDTQYF
cdr3_length: 16; j_call: TRBJ2-1; d_call: TRBD2; v_call: TRBV3-1; clone_size: .; cdr3_nt: TGTGCCAGCAGCCAAGGAAGCGGGAGCTCCTACAATGAGCAGTTCTTC; cdr3_aa: CASSQGSGSSYNEQFF
cdr3_length: 12; j_call: TRBJ1-2; d_call: .; v_call: TRBV12-3/TRBV12-4; clone_size: .; cdr3_nt: TGTGCCAGCTTGGCCGGGGGTTATGGCTACACCTTC; cdr3_aa: CASLAGGYGYTF
cdr3_length: 15; j_call: TRBJ2-1; d_call: TRBD2; v_call: TRBV7-2; clone_size: .; cdr3_nt: TGTGCCAGCAGCAGGTCTAGCGGCCTGTACAATGAGCAGTTCTTC; cdr3_aa: CASSRSSGLYNEQFF
cdr3_length: 14; j_call: TRBJ1-1; d_call: .; v_call: TRBV11-3; clone_size: few; cdr3_nt: TGTGCCAGCAGCTTCAGACAGGCCAACACTGAAGCTTTCTTT; cdr3_aa: CASSFRQANTEAFF
cdr3_length: 12; j_call: TRBJ2-1; d_call: .; v_call: TRBV20-1; clone_size: few; cdr3_nt: TGCAGTGCTAGAGATCTGGCCGTTGAGCAGTTCTTC; cdr3_aa: CSARDLAVEQFF
cdr3_length: 15; j_call: TRBJ2-3; d_call: .; v_call: TRBV11-2; clone_size: .; cdr3_nt: TGTGCCAGCAGCGCAGAGGGACTTTACACAGATACGCAGTATTTT; cdr3_aa: CASSAEGLYTDTQYF
cdr3_length: 13; j_call: TRBJ1-3; d_call: TRBD1; v_call: TRBV12-3/TRBV12-4; clone_size: few; cdr3_nt: TGTGCCAGCAGTTGGGACAGGCCCCAAACCATATATTTT; cdr3_aa: CASSWDRPQTIYF
cdr3_length: 13; j_call: TRBJ2-2; d_call: .; v_call: TRBV20-1; clone_size: .; cdr3_nt: TGCAGTGCTAAGGGGAGAGACACCGGGGAGCTGTTTTTT; cdr3_aa: CSAKGRDTGELFF
cdr3_length: 15; j_call: TRBJ1-5; d_call: .; v_call: TRBV5-1; clone_size: medium-sized; cdr3_nt: TGCGCCAGCAGCTTGTATGGGGGGGTGGATCAGCCCCAGCATTTT; cdr3_aa: CASSLYGGVDQPQHF
cdr3_length: 15; j_call: TRBJ2-1; d_call: TRBD2; v_call: TRBV27; clone_size: .; cdr3_nt: TGTGCCAGCCGAAGACTAGCGGGAGTACACAATGAGCAGTTCTTC; cdr3_aa: CASRRLAGVHNEQFF
cdr3_length: 14; j_call: TRBJ2-1; d_call: TRBD2; v_call: TRBV12-3/TRBV12-4; clone_size: many; cdr3_nt: TGTGCCAGCAGGCCGGGGGGGTCCTACAATGAGCAGTTCTTC; cdr3_aa: CASRPGGSYNEQFF
cdr3_length: 13; j_call: TRBJ2-7; d_call: .; v_call: TRBV7-9; clone_size: .; cdr3_nt: TGTGCCATCGGCCCCGGGATCCAGTGCTGGCAGTACTTC; cdr3_aa: CAIGPGIQCWQYF
cdr3_length: 15; j_call: TRBJ2-7; d_call: TRBD2; v_call: TRBV27; clone_size: few; cdr3_nt: TGTGCCAGCAGTCCGGGGGGGACTCGTACCTACGAGCAGTACTTC; cdr3_aa: CASSPGGTRTYEQYF
cdr3_length: 16; j_call: TRBJ2-1; d_call: TRBD2; v_call: TRBV2; clone_size: .; cdr3_nt: TGTGCCAGCAGGAAAACCGGGACTAGCGGAAATAATGAGCAGTTCTTC; cdr3_aa: CASRKTGTSGNNEQFF
cdr3_length: 14; j_call: TRBJ2-2; d_call: .; v_call: TRBV10-2; clone_size: few; cdr3_nt: TGCGCCAGCACGGGACGCTCGAACACCGGGGAGCTGTTTTTT; cdr3_aa: CASTGRSNTGELFF
cdr3_length: 13; j_call: TRBJ2-1; d_call: .; v_call: TRBV7-9; clone_size: .; cdr3_nt: TGTGCCAGCATCCCCGACCCGAACAATGAGCAGTTCTTC; cdr3_aa: CASIPDPNNEQFF
cdr3_length: 15; j_call: TRBJ2-1; d_call: TRBD2; v_call: TRBV30; clone_size: few; cdr3_nt: TGTGCCTGGAGTGTGACGGGGGGGGGATACAATGAGCAGTTCTTC; cdr3_aa: CAWSVTGGGYNEQFF
cdr3_length: 18; j_call: TRBJ2-1; d_call: TRBD2; v_call: TRBV20-1; clone_size: .; cdr3_nt: TGCAGTGCTCCGGGACTAGCGGGAGGAATGAGCTCCTACAATGAGCAGTTCTTC; cdr3_aa: CSAPGLAGGMSSYNEQFF
cdr3_length: 14; j_call: TRBJ2-1; d_call: .; v_call: TRBV4-3; clone_size: .; cdr3_nt: TGCGCCAGCAGCCAAGAGTGGCTTTACAATGAGCAGTTCTTC; cdr3_aa: CASSQEWLYNEQFF
cdr3_length: 15; j_call: TRBJ2-1; d_call: TRBD2; v_call: TRBV9; clone_size: few; cdr3_nt: TGTGCCAGCGGCGCGGGGGGCGCGGTCTCCAATGAGCAGTTCTTC; cdr3_aa: CASGAGGAVSNEQFF
cdr3_length: 13; j_call: TRBJ2-7; d_call: .; v_call: TRBV12-3/TRBV12-4; clone_size: .; cdr3_nt: TGTGCCAGCAGTTTCGGGCTAATCTACGAGCAGTACTTC; cdr3_aa: CASSFGLIYEQYF
cdr3_length: 17; j_call: TRBJ2-4; d_call: .; v_call: TRBV27; clone_size: .; cdr3_nt: TGTGCCAGCACCACGCACCCCTCTATTACAGCCAAAAACATTCAGTACTTC; cdr3_aa: CASTTHPSITAKNIQYF
cdr3_length: 13; j_call: TRBJ2-2; d_call: .; v_call: TRBV18; clone_size: many; cdr3_nt: TGTGCCAGCTCACGACGATACACCGGGGAGCTGTTTTTT; cdr3_aa: CASSRRYTGELFF